Following are 13 T cell receptor beta chains from one sample sequenced in a study of shared clonotypes between healthy human individuals. The data were produced by immunoSEQ multiplex PCR, yet TCRdb's version contains in-frame clones alone and is incomplete. The sample consists of some 2,500,000 clones, 80% to 95% of them appearing once. Sequencing used naive CD4+ T cells from PBMCs. The subset is: CD45RA+ positively selected. The receptors were sampled from a man younger than 35 in good health. Some clones in this sample may be carry-over from other donors' samples.

This chain uses TRBV7-9 with TRBJ2-5; 9 positions agree with TRBD2. CDR1 and CDR2 (germline): SEHNR, FQNEAQ (reference sequence). Losses at the gene ends were 5 bases for V and 4 bases for J; bases not matched to a gene: 5. The CDR3 has 14 residues. The CDR3 loop is CASSPSGTTETQYF. DNA for the CDR3: TGTGCCAGCAGCCCTAGCGGGACTACAGAGACCCAGTACTTC.

Turning to this clone: Other DNA sequences in the sample encode the same CDR3. The CDR3 is CASSGGTANTGELFF. The DNA for the CDR3 is TGCGCCAGCAGCGGAGGGACAGCAAACACCGGGGAGCTGTTTTTT. The rearrangement links TRBV5-1 to TRBJ2-2; tentative D call: TRBD1 (7 bases). CDR3 size: 15 residues. V was trimmed by 4 bases and J by 2 bases, leaving 12 bases between them. Germline V lookup: CDR1 SGHRS, CDR2 YFSETQ.

V and J are TRBV4-1 and TRBJ2-7; 11 positions agree with TRBD1. Losses at the gene ends were 4 bases for V and 7 bases for J; bases not matched to a gene: 12. Germline V gene data show CDR1 as MGHRA and CDR2 as YSYEKL. The CDR3 loop spans 16 amino acids. CDR3 loop: CASSPESWGQGEEQYF. The CDR3 nucleotides are TGCGCCAGCAGCCCAGAATCGTGGGGACAGGGGGAAGAGCAGTACTTC.

The chain is built from TRBV7-2 and TRBJ2-1, with 7 positions matching TRBD1. The trim removed 2 bases at V and 6 bases at J, leaving 1 base unmatched. The germline V gene has CDR1 SGHTA and CDR2 FQGNSA. This CDR3 is 13 amino acids long. In DNA form, the CDR3 reads TGTGCCAGCAGCTTAAACAGGGGCAATGAGCAGTTCTTC. Translated, it gives CASSLNRGNEQFF.

The rearrangement links TRBV27 to TRBJ2-2, with 9 bases that match TRBD1. Germline CDR1 is MNHEY and CDR2 is SMNVEV (reference sequence). The junction had 7 bases not matched to a gene; V was cut back by 5 bases and J by 6 bases. There are 15 residues in the CDR3. CDR3 sequence: CASSADRGVAGELFF. CDR3 nucleotide sequence: TGTGCCAGCAGTGCGGACAGGGGAGTGGCCGGGGAGCTGTTTTTT.

This chain links TRBV6-6 with TRBJ2-3, with 11 bases that match TRBD2. The CDR3 runs 15 residues. CDR1 MNHNY and CDR2 SVGAGI come from the germline V gene (reference sequence). The junction had 5 bases not matched to a gene; V was cut back by 8 bases and J by 1 base. For the CDR3, the DNA is TGTGCCAGCGGCCTGACTAGCGGGGGCACAGATACGCAGTATTTT. It specifies CASGLTSGGTDTQYF.

The chain recombines TRBV5-4 with TRBJ2-6; no definite D call. Looked up from germline, CDR1 is SGHNT and CDR2 is YYREEE (reference sequence). V lost 1 base and J 1 base, leaving 6 bases between the germline ends. The CDR3 totals 15 residues. CDR3 in amino acids: CASSLSLSGANVLTF. The CDR3 coding sequence is TGTGCCAGCAGCTTGTCCCTTTCTGGGGCCAACGTCCTGACTTTC.

In its sample, this clone was seen once. The rearrangement uses TRBV28 and TRBJ1-1; 7 nucleotides match TRBD1. Trimming cost V 3 bases and J 0 bases; bases outside gene matches: 4. The CDR3 consists of 15 residues. CDR1 and CDR2 from the germline V gene are MDHEN and SYDVKM. The CDR3 bases are TGTGCCAGCAGTTTCGAGGGGGCGCTGAACACTGAAGCTTTCTTT. Translating gives CASSFEGALNTEAFF. The full variable domain, rest sourced from reference TRBV28 and TRBJ1-1, is DVKVTQSSRYLVKRTGEKVFLECVQDMDHENMFWYRQDPGLGLRLIYFSYDVKMKEKGDIPEGYSVSREKKERFSLILESASTNQTSMYLCASSFEGALNTEAFFGQGTRLTVV.

The chain couples TRBV5-6 to TRBJ1-4; D might be TRBD1 (6 bases). The CDR3 runs to 15 residues. Per the germline V gene, CDR1 is SGHDT and CDR2 is YYEEEE. Trimming pared 1 base from V and 4 bases from J, leaving 11 bases between. The CDR3 region is CASSLMGASNEKLFF. CDR3 coding DNA: TGTGCCAGCAGCTTGATGGGGGCCAGTAATGAAAAACTGTTTTTT.

The chain joins TRBV18 to TRBJ1-2, with a weak D call TRBD1 (5 bases). The CDR3 totals 14 residues. V dropped 0 bases and J dropped 4 bases, with 9 bases sitting between them. CDR1 and CDR2 from the germline V gene are KGHSH and LQKENI. CDR3 residues: CASSPPGVPYGYTF. CDR3 DNA sequence: TGTGCCAGCTCACCACCGGGGGTCCCCTATGGCTACACCTTC.

The chain carries TRBV9 and TRBJ2-6; TRBD1 agrees at 11 bases. The CDR3 length is 18 residues. Germline CDR1 and CDR2: SGDLS and YYNGEE. With V trimmed by 4 bases and J by 1 base, 7 bases remained unmatched. This CDR3 is CASSPRTGGRSGANVLTF. The DNA for the CDR3 is TGTGCCAGCAGCCCGCGGACAGGGGGCAGGTCTGGGGCCAACGTCCTGACTTTC.

The rearrangement uses TRBV6-5 and TRBJ1-2; D unclear. Trimming stripped 1 base from V and 2 bases from J, with 11 bases between. This CDR3 has 15 residues. CDR1 and CDR2 (germline): MNHEY, SVGAGI. This chain's CDR3 is CASSYFRGRNYGYTF. In nucleotides, the CDR3 is TGTGCCAGCAGTTACTTCCGCGGCAGGAACTATGGCTACACCTTC.

The CDR3: CASSRGLAGRGTGELFF. In nucleotides, the CDR3 is TGTGCCAGCAGCCGGGGACTAGCGGGACGCGGCACCGGGGAGCTGTTTTTT. The chain is built from TRBV7-3 and TRBJ2-2, with 13 bases aligning to TRBD2. The CDR3 contains 17 residues. V shed 5 bases and J 4 bases; nucleotides not matched to a gene: 7. Germline-derived CDR1 and CDR2 are SGHTA and FQGTGA.